The clone carrying this TCR beta chain was counted between two and nine times. These data originate in a study of shared clonotypes between healthy human individuals. The CDR3 covers 14 residues. Germline V gives CDR1 LNHDA, CDR2 SQIVND (reference sequence). V lost 3 bases and J lost 6, with 9 bases in between. Measured with immunoSEQ multiplex PCR; TCRdb has only the in-frame clones, and not every one. The sample includes roughly 2.5 million clones, more than 80% seen only once; the top ten take 0.14%. The V call is TRBV19, the J call TRBJ1-6, with a weak D call TRBD1 (5 bases). Sequencing was done on a sample of naive CD4+ T cells sorted from blood. The subset: CD45RA+ positively selected. This clonotype originated in a man between 18 and 35 years old in good health. In DNA form, the CDR3 reads TGTGCCAGTAGTATCCGTGGGGGTAATTCACCCCTCCACTTT. This codes for CASSIRGGNSPLHF.